Sequencing of this T cell receptor (beta chain) was carried out in a study of cytotoxic CD8 clonotypes in ibrutinib-treated CLL. From cryopreserved PBMCs came 1.5 to 2.5 micrograms of genomic DNA used for TCR beta libraries. The V end was cut by 5 bases, the J end by 4 bases, with 12 bases between. Germline V gives CDR1 MNHEY, CDR2 SVGAGI. The CDR3 spans 13 residues. Some clones are missing from TCRdb's copy, which holds only in-frame ones; the method was immunoSEQ multiplex PCR. The data contain 6,200 or so clones, 60% to 75% of them singletons. This clone came up a few times. No antigen is known for it. Study results and limitations: The study found baseline clonality above age-matched healthy donors, tracking circulating CD8+ T-cell counts. Contraction or stability on treatment characterized the public clonotypes, which were uncommon.

Sample: PBMCs, taken before ibrutinib treatment. The sequence was collected from a human donor with chronic lymphocytic leukemia. V usage is TRBV6-5 and J usage is TRBJ2-7, with TRBD2 as a possible D gene (6 bases). The CDR3 nucleotides are TGTGCCAGCAGTGGAGGGATTTCTTACGAGCAGTACTTC. Protein sequence: CASSGGISYEQYF.